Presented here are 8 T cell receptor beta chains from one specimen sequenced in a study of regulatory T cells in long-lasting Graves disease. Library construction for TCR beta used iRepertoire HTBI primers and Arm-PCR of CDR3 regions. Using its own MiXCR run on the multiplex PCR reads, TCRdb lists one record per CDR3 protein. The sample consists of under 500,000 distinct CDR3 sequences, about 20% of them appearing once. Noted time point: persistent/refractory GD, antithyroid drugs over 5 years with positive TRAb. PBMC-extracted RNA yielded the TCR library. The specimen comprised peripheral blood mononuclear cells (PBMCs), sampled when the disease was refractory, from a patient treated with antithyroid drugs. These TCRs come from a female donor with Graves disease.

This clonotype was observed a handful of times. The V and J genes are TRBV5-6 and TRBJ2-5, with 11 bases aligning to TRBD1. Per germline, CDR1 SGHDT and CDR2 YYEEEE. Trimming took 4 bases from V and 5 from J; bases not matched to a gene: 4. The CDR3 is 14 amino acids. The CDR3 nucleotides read TGTGCCAGCAGCAAGGACAGGGGGCACGAGACCCAGTACTTC. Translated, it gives CASSKDRGHETQYF. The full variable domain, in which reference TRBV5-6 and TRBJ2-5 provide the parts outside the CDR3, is DAGVTQSPTHLIKTRGQQVTLRCSPKSGHDTVSWYQQALGQGPQFIFQYYEEEERQRGNFPDRFSGHQFPNYSSELNVNALLLGDSALYLCASSKDRGHETQYFGPGTRLLVL.

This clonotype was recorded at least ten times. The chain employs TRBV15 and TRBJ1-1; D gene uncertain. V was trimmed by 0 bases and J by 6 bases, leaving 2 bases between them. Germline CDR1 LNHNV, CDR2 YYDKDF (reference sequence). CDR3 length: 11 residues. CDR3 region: CATSREAEAFF. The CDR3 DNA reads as TGTGCCACCAGCAGAGAAGCTGAAGCTTTCTTT.

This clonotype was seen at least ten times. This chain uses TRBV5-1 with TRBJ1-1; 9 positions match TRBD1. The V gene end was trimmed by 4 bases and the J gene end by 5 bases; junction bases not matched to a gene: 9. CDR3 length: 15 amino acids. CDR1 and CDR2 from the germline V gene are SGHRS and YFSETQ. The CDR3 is CASSTIRQGGTEAFF. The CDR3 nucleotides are TGCGCCAGCAGCACCATAAGACAGGGGGGAACTGAAGCTTTCTTT.

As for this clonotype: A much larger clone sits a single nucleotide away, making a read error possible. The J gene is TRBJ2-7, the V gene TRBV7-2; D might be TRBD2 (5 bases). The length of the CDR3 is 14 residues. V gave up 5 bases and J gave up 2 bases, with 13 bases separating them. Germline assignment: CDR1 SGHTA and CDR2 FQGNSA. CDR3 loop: CASSLLDFPYEQYF. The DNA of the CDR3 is TGTGCCAGCAGCCTCCTGGACTTTCCCTACGAGCAGTACTTC.

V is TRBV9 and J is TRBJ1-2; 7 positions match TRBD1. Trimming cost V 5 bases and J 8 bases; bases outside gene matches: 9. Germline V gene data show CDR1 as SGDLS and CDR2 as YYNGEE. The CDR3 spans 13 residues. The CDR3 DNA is TGTGCCAGCAGGCCTCGAGGGGGCGGCGGCTACACCTTC. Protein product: CASRPRGGGGYTF.

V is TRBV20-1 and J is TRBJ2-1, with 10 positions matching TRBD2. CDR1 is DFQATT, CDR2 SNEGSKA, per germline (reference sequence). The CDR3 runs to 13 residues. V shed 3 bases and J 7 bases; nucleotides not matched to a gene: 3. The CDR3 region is CSARSGRENEQFF. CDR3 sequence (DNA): TGCAGTGCTAGGAGCGGGAGGGAAAATGAGCAGTTCTTC.

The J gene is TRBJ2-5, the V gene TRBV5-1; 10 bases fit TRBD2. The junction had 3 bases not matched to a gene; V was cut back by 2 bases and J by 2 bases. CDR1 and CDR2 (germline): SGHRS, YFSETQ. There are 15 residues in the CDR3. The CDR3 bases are TGCGCCAGCAGCTTCGGACTAGCGGCACAAGAGACCCAGTACTTC. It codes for CASSFGLAAQETQYF.

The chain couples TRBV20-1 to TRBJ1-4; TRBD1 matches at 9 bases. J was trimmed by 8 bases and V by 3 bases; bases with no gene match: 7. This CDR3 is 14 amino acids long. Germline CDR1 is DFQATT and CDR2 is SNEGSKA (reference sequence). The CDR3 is CSARETGGREKLFF. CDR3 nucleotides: TGCAGTGCTAGGGAAACAGGGGGCAGAGAAAAACTGTTTTTT.